Below, one T cell receptor (beta chain) is given with its context. Using its own MiXCR run on the RT-PCR reads, TCRdb lists one record per CDR3 protein. This sample has about 570,000 distinct CDR3 sequences, with 10% to 12% found just once. The germline gives CDR1 SGHRS, CDR2 YFSETQ. J lost 6 bases, V lost 4 bases, and 10 bases had no gene match. This CDR3 has 17 amino acids. This sample is drawn from a study of response to subunit inactivated influenza vaccine. The data also belong to a second study, concerning T cells expressing NK-cell markers. That report notes: TCR beta cDNA was generated via 5'RACE template switching incorporating UMIs. It was sorted CD3+CD56-NKG2C+, CD3+CD56+NKG2C- and CD3+CD56+NKG2C+ T cells that provided the TCR beta repertoires. HCMV seropositivity marked most of the eight sequenced donors; one was seronegative. Of CD8+ T cells, 1.0-7.0% belonged to dominant NKG2C+ clonotypes in several donors.

This clonotype was sampled from a man aged 50 to 60 who received an inactivated influenza vaccine. Source: PBMCs from blood, taken on the day of vaccination. The chain is built from TRBV5-1 and TRBJ2-1; 13 bases line up with TRBD2. This CDR3 is CASSLTLTSGRANEQFF. In nucleotides, the CDR3 is TGCGCCAGCAGCCTTACTCTCACTAGCGGGAGGGCCAATGAGCAGTTCTTC.